The T cell receptor beta chain under discussion was sequenced for a study of control samples from healthy donors and cancer patients. CDR3 length: 14 residues. Trimming removed 4 bases from V and 6 bases from J; junction bases left unmatched: 5. Germline values: CDR1 SGDLS, CDR2 YYNGEE. The protocol was immunoSEQ multiplex PCR, while the TCRdb copy is restricted to in-frame clones and leaves out a portion. The sample carries 120,000 or so clones, about 95% recorded once. The chain employs TRBV9 and TRBJ2-3, with 10 nucleotides matching TRBD2. This clonotype was obtained from a man aged 30 to 45 in good health. Sequenced material: blood. CDR3 in amino acids: CASSRTSGVDTQYF. DNA of the CDR3: TGTGCCAGCAGCAGGACTAGCGGAGTGGATACGCAGTATTTT.